These 9 T cell receptor beta chains were all obtained from the same sample, sequenced in a study of OX40 agonist ivuxolimab in advanced cancers. TCRdb's table, derived via immunoSEQ multiplex PCR, lists solely in-frame clones and lacks some. The sample contains about 70,000 clones, about nine tenths of which appear only once. Sample: CD4+ or CD8+ T cells sorted from blood, taken in a trial of the OX40 agonist ivuxolimab. These receptors came from an adult with an advanced solid tumor such as melanoma, head and neck, liver or kidney cancer.

V and J are TRBV5-4 and TRBJ2-1, with 9 bases that match TRBD1. J lost 7 bases, V lost 1 base, and 9 bases had no gene match. Germline V gene lookup returns CDR1 SGHNT and CDR2 YYREEE (reference sequence). This CDR3 has 16 residues. The CDR3 nucleotides read TGTGCCAGCAGCTTGTTTCTGGGGACAGGGTTGAATGAGCAGTTCTTC. It specifies CASSLFLGTGLNEQFF.

J is TRBJ2-1 and V is TRBV6-5; D ambiguous. Germline loops: CDR1 MNHEY, CDR2 SVGAGI. V shed 7 bases and J shed 3 bases, with 10 bases lying between them. The CDR3 has 13 amino acids. For the CDR3, the DNA is TGTGCCAGCATATCAAAGGGCTACAATGAGCAGTTCTTC. Protein: CASISKGYNEQFF.

V and J are TRBV7-3 and TRBJ2-6; D not certain. The germline gives CDR1 SGHTA, CDR2 FQGTGA. With 5 bases removed from V and 4 bases from J, the gap between germline ends came to 12 bases. CDR3 size: 15 residues. CDR3 nucleotides: TGTGCCAGCAGCCCCCGCTCGGCCGGGGCCAACGTCCTGACTTTC. Translation: CASSPRSAGANVLTF.

V is TRBV5-1 and J is TRBJ2-1; 7 nucleotides line up with TRBD1. The V segment lost 6 bases and the J segment 6 bases; nucleotides outside the gene matches: 12. This CDR3 is 15 amino acids long. Germline CDR1 is SGHRS and CDR2 is YFSETQ. The CDR3 is CASTLRQGSPNEQFF. The CDR3 DNA is TGCGCCAGCACACTACGACAGGGCTCTCCCAATGAGCAGTTCTTC. Looking up the rest from reference TRBV5-1 and TRBJ2-1 gives the full variable domain: KAGVTQTPRYLIKTRGQQVTLSCSPISGHRSVSWYQQTPGQGLQFLFEYFSETQRNKGNFPGRFSGRQFSNSRSEMNVSTLELGDSALYLCASTLRQGSPNEQFFGPGTRLTVL.

This chain links TRBV7-8 with TRBJ1-1; 9 bases are a match to TRBD1. Germline trimming cut 3 bases from V and 7 bases from J; bases unmatched to any gene: 3. This CDR3 is built from 13 residues. CDR1 is SGHVS, CDR2 FQNEAQ, per germline. Here the CDR3 reads CASSFLGQGEAFF. CDR3 coding DNA: TGTGCCAGCAGCTTTCTGGGACAGGGTGAAGCTTTCTTT.

This chain links TRBV2 with TRBJ1-2, with D possibly TRBD1 on 5 matching bases. V was cut by 7 bases and J by 7 bases, with 16 bases left in between. The CDR3 spans 13 residues. The germline V gene encodes CDR1 SNHLY and CDR2 FYNNEI. The DNA for the CDR3 is TGTGCCAGCATCCTCGGCAGGGTTCTTGGCTACACCTTC. This gives the protein CASILGRVLGYTF.

As concerns this clone: One end of the junction does not line up with germline, which may come from a read error. The genes are TRBV7-9 and TRBJ1-2; 12 bases fit TRBD1. This CDR3 has 15 amino acids. Germline lookup yields CDR1 SEHNR and CDR2 FQNEAQ (reference sequence). CDR3 sequence (DNA): TGTGCCAGCAGCCGGGACAGGGGGCGCGGCTATAGCTACACCTTC. Translated, it gives CASSRDRGRGYSYTF. The variable domain in full, with the rest retrieved from reference TRBV7-9 and TRBJ1-2, is DTGVSQNPRHKITKRGQNVTFRCDPISEHNRLYWYRQTLGQGPEFLTYFQNEAQLEKSRLLSDRFSAERPKGSFSTLEIQRTEQGDSAMYLCASSRDRGRGYSYTFGSGTRLTVV.

This clone was picked up a small number of times. This sequence joins TRBV19 and TRBJ1-4; D remains unclear. Germline V gene lookup returns CDR1 LNHDA and CDR2 SQIVND (reference sequence). V was shortened by 5 bases and J by 8 bases, with 21 bases between the two germline ends. The CDR3 runs to 16 residues. For the CDR3, the DNA is TGTGCCAGTAGTTCGTCCCGAGGGTTTAGATACGAAAAACTGTTTTTT. It yields the protein CASSSSRGFRYEKLFF.

The chain recombines TRBV14 with TRBJ2-3; D gene unclear. The CDR3 sequence is 15 residues long. V shed 0 bases and J shed 1 base, with 8 bases lying between them. From germline, CDR1 is SGHDN and CDR2 FVKESK. CDR3 in amino acids: CASSQDLKGTDTQYF. The CDR3 nucleotides read TGTGCCAGCAGCCAAGATCTAAAGGGCACAGATACGCAGTATTTT.